This T cell receptor beta chain was retrieved from a study of blood T cell repertoires in COVID-19. Study-level information: Samples of COVID-19 (acute and convalescent) were obtained from the United States, Italy and Spain.

As processed by the authors: The authors estimated nucleated cell counts from reference gene primer amplification. The data were produced by immunoSEQ multiplex PCR, yet TCRdb's version contains in-frame clones alone and is incomplete. For V, J and clone size, that table is used; D and trimming come from the DNA. The sample lists approximately 150,000 clones, roughly 84% seen once, with approximately 2.5% in the top ten. The sequence came from a human donor with acute or convalescent COVID-19. The donor label of this sample is uncertain. Sequencing input: peripheral blood.

The CDR3 sequence is CASSGMDRRSSGNTIYF. The CDR3 nucleotides read TGTGCCAGCAGCGGGATGGACAGGCGAAGCTCTGGAAACACCATATATTTT. The chain is built from TRBV9 and TRBJ1-3, with 7 bases that match TRBD1. V gave up 3 bases and J gave up 0 bases; unmatched junction bases: 9. Germline V gene lookup returns CDR1 SGDLS and CDR2 YYNGEE. The CDR3 loop spans 17 amino acids.